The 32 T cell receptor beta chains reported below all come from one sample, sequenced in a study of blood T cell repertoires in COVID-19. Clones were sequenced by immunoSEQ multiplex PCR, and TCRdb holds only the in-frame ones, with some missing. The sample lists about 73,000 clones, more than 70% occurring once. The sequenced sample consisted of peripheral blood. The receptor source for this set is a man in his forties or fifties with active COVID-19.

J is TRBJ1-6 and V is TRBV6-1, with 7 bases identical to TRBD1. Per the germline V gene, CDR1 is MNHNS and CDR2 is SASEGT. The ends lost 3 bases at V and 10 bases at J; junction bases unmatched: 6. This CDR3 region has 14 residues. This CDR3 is CASSDTNRGSPLHF. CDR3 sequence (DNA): TGTGCCAGCAGTGACACGAACAGGGGCTCACCCCTCCACTTT.

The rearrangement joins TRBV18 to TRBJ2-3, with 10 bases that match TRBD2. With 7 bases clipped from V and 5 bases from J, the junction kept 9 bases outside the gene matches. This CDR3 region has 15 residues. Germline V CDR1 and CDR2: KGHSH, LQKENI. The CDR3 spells CASYQSGRAVDTQYF. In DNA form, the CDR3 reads TGTGCCAGCTATCAGAGCGGGAGGGCCGTAGATACGCAGTATTTT. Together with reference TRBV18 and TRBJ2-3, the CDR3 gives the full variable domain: NAGVMQNPRHLVRRRGQEARLRCSPMKGHSHVYWYRQLPEEGLKFMVYLQKENIIDESGMPKERFSAEFPKEGPSILRIQQVVRGDSAAYFCASYQSGRAVDTQYFGPGTRLTVL.

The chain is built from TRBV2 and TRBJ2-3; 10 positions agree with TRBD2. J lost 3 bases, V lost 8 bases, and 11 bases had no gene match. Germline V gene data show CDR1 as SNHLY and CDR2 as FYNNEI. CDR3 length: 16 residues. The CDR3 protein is CASGSGSGGATDTQYF. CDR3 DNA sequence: TGTGCCAGCGGTTCTGGGAGCGGGGGGGCAACAGATACGCAGTATTTT.

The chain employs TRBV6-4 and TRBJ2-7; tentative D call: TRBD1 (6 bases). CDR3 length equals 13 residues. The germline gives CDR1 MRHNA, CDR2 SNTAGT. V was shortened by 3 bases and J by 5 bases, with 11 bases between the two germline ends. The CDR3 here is CASSEAQGDEQYF. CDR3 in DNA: TGTGCCAGCAGTGAGGCACAGGGCGACGAGCAGTACTTC.

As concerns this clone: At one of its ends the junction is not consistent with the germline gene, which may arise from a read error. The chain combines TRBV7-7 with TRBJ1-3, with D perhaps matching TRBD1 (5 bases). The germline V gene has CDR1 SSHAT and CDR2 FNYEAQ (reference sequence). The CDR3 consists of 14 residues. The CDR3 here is CASSSGDSGNTIYF. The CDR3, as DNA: TGTGCTAGCAGCTCGGGGGACTCTGGAAACACCATATATTTT.

CDR3 region: CASSQLAGGPPDTQYF. The CDR3 DNA reads as TGTGCCAGCAGCCAACTAGCGGGAGGGCCGCCAGATACGCAGTATTTT. The genes are TRBV3-1 (or the pseudogene TRBV3-2) and TRBJ2-3; 12 bases are a match to TRBD2. Germline V CDR1 and CDR2: LGHDT, YNNKEL (reference sequence). This CDR3 contains 16 residues. Trimming cost V 2 bases and J 4 bases; bases outside gene matches: 4.

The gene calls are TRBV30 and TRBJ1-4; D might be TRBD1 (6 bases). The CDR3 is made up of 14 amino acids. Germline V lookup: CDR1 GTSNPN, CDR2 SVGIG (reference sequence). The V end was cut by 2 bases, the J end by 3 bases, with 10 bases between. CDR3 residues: CAWSRQVPNEKLFF. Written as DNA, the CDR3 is TGTGCCTGGAGTCGACAGGTCCCTAATGAAAAACTGTTTTTT.

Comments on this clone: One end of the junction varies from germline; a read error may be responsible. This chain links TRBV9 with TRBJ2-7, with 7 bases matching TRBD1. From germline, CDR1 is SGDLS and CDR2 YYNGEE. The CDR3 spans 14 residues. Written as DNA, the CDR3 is TGCGCCAGCAGCGCCCGGGACAGCTCCTACGAGCAGTACTTC. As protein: CASSARDSSYEQYF.

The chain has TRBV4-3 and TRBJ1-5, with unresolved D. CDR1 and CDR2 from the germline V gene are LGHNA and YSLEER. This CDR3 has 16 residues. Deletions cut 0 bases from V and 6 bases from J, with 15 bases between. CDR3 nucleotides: TGCGCCAGCAGCCAAGATGTCAGGCTTGACGGTCAGCCCCAGCATTTT. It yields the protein CASSQDVRLDGQPQHF.

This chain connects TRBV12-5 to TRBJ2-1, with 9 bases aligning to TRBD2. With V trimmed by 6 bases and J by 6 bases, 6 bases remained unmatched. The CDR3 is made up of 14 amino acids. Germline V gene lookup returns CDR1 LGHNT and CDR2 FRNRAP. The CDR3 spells CASGYSGGVNEQFF. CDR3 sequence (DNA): TGTGCTAGTGGCTATAGCGGGGGCGTCAATGAGCAGTTCTTC.

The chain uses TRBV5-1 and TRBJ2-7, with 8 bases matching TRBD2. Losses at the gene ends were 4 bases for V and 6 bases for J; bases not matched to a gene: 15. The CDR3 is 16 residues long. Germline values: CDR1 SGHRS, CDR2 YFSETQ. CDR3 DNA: TGCGCCAGCAGCCCGATGACGGGAGGGGATAGGGGCGAGCAGTACTTC. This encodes CASSPMTGGDRGEQYF.

CDR3 in DNA: TGTGCCTGGAGTGTATCGGGTTACGAGCAGTACTTC. Amino acids: CAWSVSGYEQYF. This chain links TRBV30 with TRBJ2-7; the D is unclear. Germline loops: CDR1 GTSNPN, CDR2 SVGIG (reference sequence). CDR3 length: 12 residues. V gave up 0 bases and J gave up 4 bases, with 7 bases separating them.

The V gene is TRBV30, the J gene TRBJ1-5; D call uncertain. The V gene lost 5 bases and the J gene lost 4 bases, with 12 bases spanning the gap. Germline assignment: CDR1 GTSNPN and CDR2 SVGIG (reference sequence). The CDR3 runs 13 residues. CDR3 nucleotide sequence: TGTGCCTGGGCCCATGGGAGAAATCAGCCCCAGCATTTT. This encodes CAWAHGRNQPQHF. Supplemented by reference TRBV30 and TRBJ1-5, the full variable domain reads SQTIHQWPATLVQPVGSPLSLECTVEGTSNPNLYWYRQAAGRGLQLLFYSVGIGQISSEVPQNLSASRPQDRQFILSSKKLLLSDSGFYLCAWAHGRNQPQHFGDGTRLSIL.

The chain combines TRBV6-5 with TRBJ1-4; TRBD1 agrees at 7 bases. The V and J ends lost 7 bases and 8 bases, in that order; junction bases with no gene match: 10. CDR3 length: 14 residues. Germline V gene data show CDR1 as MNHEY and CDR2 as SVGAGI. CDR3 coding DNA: TGTGCCAGCACCGAAGGGGGCCCGGGCGAAAAACTGTTTTTT. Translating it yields CASTEGGPGEKLFF.

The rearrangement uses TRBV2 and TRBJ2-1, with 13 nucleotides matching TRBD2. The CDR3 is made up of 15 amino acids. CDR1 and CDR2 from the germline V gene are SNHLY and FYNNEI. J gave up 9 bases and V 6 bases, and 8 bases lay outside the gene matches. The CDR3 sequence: CASREGLAGMAEQFF. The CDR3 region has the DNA TGTGCCAGCAGGGAGGGACTAGCGGGGATGGCTGAGCAGTTCTTC.

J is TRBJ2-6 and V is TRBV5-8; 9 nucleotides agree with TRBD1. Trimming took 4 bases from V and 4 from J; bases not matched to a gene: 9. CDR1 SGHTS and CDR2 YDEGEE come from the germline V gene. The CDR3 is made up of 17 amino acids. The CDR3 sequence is CASSAGQGTFGANVLTF. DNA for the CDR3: TGTGCCAGCAGCGCGGGACAGGGTACCTTCGGGGCCAACGTCCTGACTTTC.

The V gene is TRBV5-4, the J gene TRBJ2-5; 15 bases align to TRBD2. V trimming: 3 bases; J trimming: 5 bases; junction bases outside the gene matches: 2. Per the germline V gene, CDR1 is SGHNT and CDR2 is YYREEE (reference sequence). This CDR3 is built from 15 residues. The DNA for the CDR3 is TGTGCCAGCAGCTCTGGACTAGCGGGGGGGGAGACCCAGTACTTC. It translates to CASSSGLAGGETQYF.

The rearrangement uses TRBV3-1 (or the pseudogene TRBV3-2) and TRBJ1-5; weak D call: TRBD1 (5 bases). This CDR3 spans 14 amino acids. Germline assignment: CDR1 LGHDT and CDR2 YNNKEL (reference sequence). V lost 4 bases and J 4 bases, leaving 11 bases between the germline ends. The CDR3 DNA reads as TGTGCCAGCAGCCCTCTGGGGGGAAATCAGCCCCAGCATTTT. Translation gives CASSPLGGNQPQHF.

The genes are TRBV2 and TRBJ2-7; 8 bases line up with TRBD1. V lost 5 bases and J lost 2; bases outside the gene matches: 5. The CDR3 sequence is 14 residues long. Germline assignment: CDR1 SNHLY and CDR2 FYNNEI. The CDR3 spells CASSKIRGPYEQYF. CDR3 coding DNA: TGTGCCAGCAGTAAAATCAGGGGGCCCTACGAGCAGTACTTC.

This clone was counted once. The CDR3 bases are TGTGCCAGCAGCGCGCCGAGCCCTCTCTCAGATACGCAGTATTTT. It specifies CASSAPSPLSDTQYF. The chain combines TRBV9 with TRBJ2-3; no reliable D call. Germline-derived CDR1 and CDR2 are SGDLS and YYNGEE. The CDR3 spans 15 residues. Trimming took 3 bases from V and 4 from J, leaving 15 bases between them.

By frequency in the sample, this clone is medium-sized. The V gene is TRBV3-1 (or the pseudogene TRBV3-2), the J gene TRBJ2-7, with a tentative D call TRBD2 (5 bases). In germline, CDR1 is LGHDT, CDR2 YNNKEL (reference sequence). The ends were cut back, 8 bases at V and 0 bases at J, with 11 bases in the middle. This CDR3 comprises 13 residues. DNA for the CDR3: TGTGCCAGCCAGGCGAGGGACTCCTACGAGCAGTACTTC. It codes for CASQARDSYEQYF.

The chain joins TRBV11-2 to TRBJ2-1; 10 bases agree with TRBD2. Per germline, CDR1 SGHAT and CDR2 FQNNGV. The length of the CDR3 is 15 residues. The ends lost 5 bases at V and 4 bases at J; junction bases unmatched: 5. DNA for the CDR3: TGTGCCAGCAGCCTCTCTAGCGGGGGATACAATGAGCAGTTCTTC. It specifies CASSLSSGGYNEQFF.

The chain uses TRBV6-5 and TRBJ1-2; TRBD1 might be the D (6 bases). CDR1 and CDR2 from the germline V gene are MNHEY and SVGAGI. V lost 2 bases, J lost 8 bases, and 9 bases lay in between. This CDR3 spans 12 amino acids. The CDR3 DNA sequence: TGTGCCAGCAGTTACCGGCAGGGGGGCTACACCTTC. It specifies CASSYRQGGYTF.

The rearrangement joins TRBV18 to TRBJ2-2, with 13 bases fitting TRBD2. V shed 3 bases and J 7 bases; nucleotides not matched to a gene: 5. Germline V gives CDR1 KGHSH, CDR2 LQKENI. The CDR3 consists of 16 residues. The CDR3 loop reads CASSPRLAGGGGELFF. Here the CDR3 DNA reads TGTGCCAGCTCACCCCGACTAGCGGGAGGAGGCGGGGAGCTGTTTTTT.

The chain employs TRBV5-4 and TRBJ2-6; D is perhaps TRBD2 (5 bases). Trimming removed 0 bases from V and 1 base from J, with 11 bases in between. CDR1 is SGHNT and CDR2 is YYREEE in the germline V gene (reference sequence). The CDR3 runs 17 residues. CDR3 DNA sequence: TGTGCCAGCAGCTTGGCTCGGGGAAGGTCTGGGGCCAACGTCCTGACTTTC. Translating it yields CASSLARGRSGANVLTF.

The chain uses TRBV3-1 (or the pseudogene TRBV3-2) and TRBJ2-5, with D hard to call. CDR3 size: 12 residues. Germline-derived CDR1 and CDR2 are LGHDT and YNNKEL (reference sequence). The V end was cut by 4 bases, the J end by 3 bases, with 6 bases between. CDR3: CASSRQEETQYF. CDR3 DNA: TGTGCCAGCAGCCGTCAGGAAGAGACCCAGTACTTC.

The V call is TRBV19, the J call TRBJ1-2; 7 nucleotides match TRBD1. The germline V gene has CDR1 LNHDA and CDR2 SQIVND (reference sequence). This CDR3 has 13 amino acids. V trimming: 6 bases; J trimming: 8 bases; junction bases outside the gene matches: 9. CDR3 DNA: TGTGCCAGTAGCATCCAGGGGGTCGGGGGCTACACCTTC. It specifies CASSIQGVGGYTF.

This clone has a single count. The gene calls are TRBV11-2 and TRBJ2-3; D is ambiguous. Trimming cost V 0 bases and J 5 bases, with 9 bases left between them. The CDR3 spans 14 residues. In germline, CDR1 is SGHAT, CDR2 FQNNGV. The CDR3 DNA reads TGTGCCAGCAGCTTAGACCCGACGGGAGATACGCAGTATTTT. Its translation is CASSLDPTGDTQYF.

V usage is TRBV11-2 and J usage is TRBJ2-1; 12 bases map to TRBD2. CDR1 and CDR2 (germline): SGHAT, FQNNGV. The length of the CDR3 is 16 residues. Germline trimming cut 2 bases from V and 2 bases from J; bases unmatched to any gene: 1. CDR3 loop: CASSLLAGGAYNEQFF. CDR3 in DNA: TGTGCCAGCAGCTTACTAGCGGGAGGGGCCTACAATGAGCAGTTCTTC.

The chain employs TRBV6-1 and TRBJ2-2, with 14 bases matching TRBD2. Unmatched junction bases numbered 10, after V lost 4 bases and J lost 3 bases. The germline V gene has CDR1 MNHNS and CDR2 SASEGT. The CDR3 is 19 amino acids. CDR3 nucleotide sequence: TGTGCCAGCAGTGTCGGGACTAGCGGGAGCGATGTTTACACCGGGGAGCTGTTTTTT. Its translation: CASSVGTSGSDVYTGELFF.

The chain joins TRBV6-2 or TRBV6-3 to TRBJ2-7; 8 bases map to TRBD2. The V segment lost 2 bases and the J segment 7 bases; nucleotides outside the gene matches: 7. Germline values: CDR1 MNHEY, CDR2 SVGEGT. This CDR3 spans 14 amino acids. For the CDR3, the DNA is TGTGCCAGCAGTTACGAACGACTAGCGCAAGAGCAGTACTTC. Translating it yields CASSYERLAQEQYF.

The chain's CDR3 is CASSTDTSSTDTQYF. The CDR3 nucleotides are TGTGCCAGTAGTACTGACACATCTAGCACAGATACGCAGTATTTT. This chain uses TRBV19 with TRBJ2-3; D gene uncertain. The V end was cut by 4 bases, the J end by 0 bases, with 11 bases between. Germline V gene lookup returns CDR1 LNHDA and CDR2 SQIVND (reference sequence). This CDR3 spans 15 amino acids.